This TCR beta chain was profiled in a study of cytomegalovirus exposure and HLA in healthy donors (dated by TCRdb to the late 2010s). Turning to the overall study: According to an earlier analysis of 550 to 700 of the donors, about 179 million T cells yielded 117 million unique TCR beta sequences and 276 Gb of sequence data. The study aimed to test whether cataloging public T cell receptors could reveal signatures of past pathogen exposure. Typing coverage varied by locus: roughly 629-630 donors for A, B, C, DRB1 and DQB1; around 560 for DQA1; over 600 for DPA1; approximately 490 for DPB1. An early release covering 550 to 700 HLA-typed donors comprised around 300 gigabases of sequencing data and about 90 million unique TCR sequences. A later analysis re-examined previously published TCR beta repertoires from more than 550 donors and added high-resolution HLA genotyping to investigate patterns of TCR occurrence. Every repertoire in the discovery cohort had been generated on one and the same sequencing platform. Five DR-DQ haplotypes were treated as single units for association and clustering because of strong linkage in the cohort. To decide whether each TCR beta V gene segment behaved as functional or pseudogenic, an earlier analysis of nearly 600 of the donors relied on high-throughput TCR beta sequencing. Donor age, sex, ethnicity and CMV serostatus were compiled alongside the repertoire data. Of the approximately 400 genotyped donors, roughly 80% were placed in the genetic ancestry cluster associated with self-reported Caucasian donors. A later genetic analysis took genome-wide SNP genotypes for about 65% of the roughly 670 donors and used that subset as a discovery cohort. The study combined high-throughput TCR immunosequencing, statistical association of individual TCRs with disease status, and machine learning to predict cytomegalovirus infection status. The T cell repertoires of 666 subjects were profiled by immunosequencing and related to cytomegalovirus serostatus. Among about 400 genotyped donors of the cohort, an average of around 240,000 unique TCR beta nucleotide sequences was sequenced per donor, of which roughly 17% were non-productive. The later analysis used no new phenotypic data to find candidate immune exposures, relying instead on TCR beta sequences and their occurrence across donors. Both class I and class II loci were covered by HLA typing, at four-digit resolution. A separate validation cohort of 100 to 150 different subjects was used in addition to the roughly 670-subject first cohort. What the study reported, not specific to this receptor: In a later analysis, several top co-occurrence clusters were reported to appear linked to parvovirus B19, influenza, CMV and Epstein-Barr virus. At a false discovery rate of 0.05, a later analysis linked roughly 17,000 TCR beta sequences to specific HLA alleles. A further reported finding was that TCR beta sequences accurately predicted the HLA-A and HLA-B alleles for most subjects in the first cohort. The presence/absence analyses assumed that sequencing depth was roughly uniform across donors, and that assumption may not be true. In a later analysis, HLA-associated TCR beta chains showed more clonal expansion and lower generation probabilities than non-associated chains that were equally common. The study listed 164 TCR beta chains as associated with cytomegalovirus. In an earlier analysis of some 500 of the donors, most TCR beta V segments appeared in productive rearrangements about 87% or about 30% of the time, broadly matching IMGT annotations. A few of the identified cytomegalovirus-associated TCR beta chains were confirmed in vitro to be specific for cytomegalovirus antigens. According to the authors, the approach could potentially be generalized to other disease states and immunological phenotypes. In this cohort, only TCR beta chains were sequenced, and detectable features were limited by the absence of alpha or paired-chain data. The only immune exposure information available for the cohort was CMV serostatus. Assigning TCR associations to individual alleles was difficult when HLA alleles, especially DR and DQ, strongly co-occurred. Because counts were too low, about 15 rarely observed V segments, including chromosome 9 orphons, were left out of the earlier analysis of approximately 500 of the donors. While some public TCRs were present in many individuals, most TCR sequences turned up only very rarely across donors. According to a later analysis, most CMV-associated TCR beta chains appeared to be HLA-restricted, and the HLA associations seemed to be driven largely by CMV exposure. Some IMGT-functional V segments, including TRBV6-2 and TRBV6-3, could not be distinguished by the 87-base-pair reads and were therefore excluded. The classifier was reported to diagnose cytomegalovirus status with high specificity and sensitivity in both the original and validation cohorts. A later genetic analysis reported fewer N-insertions in productive TCRs among donors in an Asian-associated ancestry cluster than the roughly 690-donor mean. Because HLA typing was unavailable for some donors at each locus, only the typed subset was used in association tests. Correlated functional status among segregating V segments might reflect linkage disequilibrium, but an unknown experimental factor could not be ruled out. V-gene and J-gene trimming of TCR beta chains was associated with a missense DCLRE1C variant in a later genetic analysis, and the association was replicated in an independent cohort. A later analysis found that TCR association rates varied across HLA loci, with DRB1 alleles showing the most associated TCRs and HLA-C alleles the fewest. A cluster of highly shared sequence variants was judged likely to represent a technical artifact of the sequencing pipeline.

A single count supports this clone. What this receptor recognizes is not known. Nothing much larger sits one base from this clone, and base qualities are not available. The sample has other DNA sequences that encode this CDR3 too. The germline V gene (reference sequence) supplies CDR1 PRHDT and CDR2 FYEKMQ. Inclusive of the bounding cysteine and phenylalanine, the CDR3 is 14 residues long. Just the 42-base CDR3 DNA is kept, in frame starting at base 1. The trim is 2 bases for V and 1 base for J, with a gap of 9 bases between the germline ends. The cohort was made up of several hundred healthy bone marrow donors. Cohort members were all nominally healthy when sampled, although unrecorded immune exposures were likely present. The donor was CMV seropositive and belonged to the group of about 290 seropositive cohort members. A peripheral blood sample was provided by each donor, and peripheral blood mononuclear cells were used for TCR beta sequencing. The Qiagen DNeasy Blood Extraction Kit was used to extract genomic DNA from the blood cell samples.

The method behind the library was the immunoSEQ multiplex PCR assay. A mixture of 60 forward primers for TCR Vbeta segments and 13 reverse primers for TCR Jbeta segments was used in the multiplex PCR. A multiplex PCR assay on genomic DNA amplified the CDR3 region of rearranged TCR beta genes. On the Illumina HiSeq System, the amplified TCR beta libraries were sequenced as 87-base-pair reads. As for the original processing: A later analysis tallied approximately 87 million unique TCR beta chains across the 660 or so repertoires, and about 10 million of those chains were shared by two or more donors. Raw reads were error-corrected and collapsed into unique sequences with a nearest-neighbor algorithm that merged closely related sequences to remove PCR and sequencing errors. To assign V, D and J gene segments, CDR3 sequences were aligned to IMGT reference sequences. For a sequence to be retained, at least a six-nucleotide match to both a V gene segment and a J gene segment was required. Rearrangements were classified as productive when the CDR3 lacked stop codons and remained in frame with V and J, and all other rearrangements were classified as non-productive. Following IMGT convention, CDR3 was defined as the stretch from the second conserved V-encoded cysteine up to the conserved J-encoded phenylalanine. The earlier analysis of some 550 of the donors excluded any sequence lacking an unambiguous match to a single V gene segment. An earlier analysis of a few hundred of the donors classified V segments as functional when productive rearrangements were above 56.7% and as segregating when the standard deviation between donors was above 5%. A statistical classification framework was built for diagnosing cytomegalovirus status from the catalog of TCR beta chain sequences. In a later analysis, V and J genes were assigned by comparing TCR nucleotide sequences against IMGT/GENE-DB human TR gene sequences. In a later analysis, CDR3 sequences and most-parsimonious VDJ recombination scenarios were assigned using the TCRdist pipeline. In a later analysis, every TCR beta chain was defined by the combination of its CDR3 amino acid sequence and its V-gene family, and reads without a unique V-gene family were dropped. As a way to deal with suspected cross-contamination and a sequencing artifact, a later analysis dropped more than 500 nucleotide sequences that were highly shared and had low generation probability. In a later analysis, a clonal expansion index for each public chain was calculated from normalized within-repertoire ranks of inferred template counts. A later analysis computed generation probabilities with a VDJ recombination model fitted to out-of-frame rearrangements, and checked the results against IGoR. A later analysis scored TCR-TCR, TCR-HLA and TCR-CMV co-occurrence with hypergeometric tests, applying a repertoire-size bias correction to TCR pairs. In a later analysis, false discovery rates were estimated by permuting HLA or CMV assignments 20 times. A later analysis grouped co-occurring TCRs with DBSCAN, adding TCRdist sequence similarity when clustering within HLA-allele-positive subsets. For co-occurrence clustering, repertoires with fewer than 30,000 or more than 120,000 public chains were excluded, along with four to six repertoires with anomalous nucleotide sharing. TCRdb holds this immuneACCESS table with in-frame rearrangements only. Some clones are missing; in checked studies, unresolved V genes explain under half, and the rest has no known cause. The DNA was the basis for D and trimming; V, J and clone size are from that table. The sample includes a few hundred thousand clones, with around 81% observed a single time. Clones ranked in the top ten supply around 8% of the sample.

The receptor was isolated from a woman between 55 and 75 years old in good health and CMV-seropositive. The rearrangement combines TRBV13 with TRBJ2-7; tentative D gene TRBD2, with 5 bases matching. The sequencing sample was made of PBMCs. CDR3 protein: CASSLPGVSYEQYF. Read as DNA, the sequence is TGTGCCAGCAGCTTACCCGGGGTTTCCTACGAGCAGTACTTC. Joined to the reference TRBV13 and TRBJ2-7 proteins, this CDR3 gives the full variable domain: AAGVIQSPRHLIKEKRETATLKCYPIPRHDTVYWYQQGPGQDPQFLISFYEKMQSDKGSIPDRFSAQQFSDYHSELNMSSLELGDSALYFCASSLPGVSYEQYFGPGTRLTVT.